These 29 T cell receptor beta chains came from one sample sequenced in a study of blood T cell repertoires in COVID-19. Assay used: immunoSEQ multiplex PCR; TCRdb lists only in-frame clones, some missing. In the table there are under 200,000 clones, 75% to 90% of which are singletons. The sample was PBMCs or T cells enriched from blood (not recorded which). All receptors derive from a woman in her sixties who had recovered from COVID-19.

This clone occurred many times. The chain links TRBV5-1 to TRBJ2-3; 10 nucleotides line up with TRBD1. The length of the CDR3 is 15 residues. The germline CDR1 and CDR2 sequences are SGHRS and YFSETQ. After removal of 4 bases from V and 5 bases from J, the junction contained 7 bases not matched to a gene. The chain's CDR3 is CASSPGTGEGDTQYF. Here the CDR3 DNA reads TGCGCCAGCAGCCCCGGGACAGGGGAGGGAGATACGCAGTATTTT.

This clone was counted once. The chain recombines TRBV19 with TRBJ1-3; 11 bases are a match to TRBD1. Germline CDR1 and CDR2: LNHDA and SQIVND (reference sequence). The length of the CDR3 is 15 residues. The V gene end was trimmed by 5 bases and the J gene end by 7 bases; junction bases not matched to a gene: 7. The CDR3 is CASSPDGQGANTIYF. In DNA, the CDR3 is TGTGCCAGTAGTCCCGATGGACAGGGGGCGAACACCATATATTTT.

This clone was found a few times. V and J are TRBV5-1 and TRBJ2-2; 8 positions agree with TRBD1. The CDR3 covers 15 residues. Germline V lookup: CDR1 SGHRS, CDR2 YFSETQ. V lost 5 bases to trimming and J lost 5 bases; unmatched junction nucleotides: 8. CDR3 nucleotide sequence: TGCGCCAGCAGACCGGACAGGGTGAGGACCGGGGAGCTGTTTTTT. It specifies CASRPDRVRTGELFF.

CDR3 loop: CAVRLAGDNNEQFF. In DNA form, the CDR3 reads TGTGCCGTACGCCTAGCGGGGGACAACAATGAGCAGTTCTTC. The rearrangement links TRBV15 to TRBJ2-1; TRBD2 matches 10 bases. V lost 11 bases to trimming and J lost 5 bases; unmatched junction nucleotides: 9. CDR3 length: 14 amino acids. CDR1 is LNHNV, CDR2 YYDKDF, per germline (reference sequence).

The chain recombines TRBV6-1 with TRBJ2-7; 7 positions agree with TRBD1. With V trimmed by 1 base and J by 4 bases, 7 bases remained unmatched. CDR3 length: 15 amino acids. The germline gives CDR1 MNHNS, CDR2 SASEGT. The CDR3 here is CASSEVSGGKYEQYF. The CDR3 DNA reads as TGTGCCAGCAGTGAAGTCTCAGGGGGAAAATACGAGCAGTACTTC.

This clone showed up just once. J is TRBJ2-7 and V is TRBV7-2; no reliable D call. V lost 1 base and J 0 bases, leaving 13 bases between the germline ends. Germline CDR1 and CDR2: SGHTA and FQGNSA. The CDR3 spans 16 residues. The CDR3 sequence is CASSLGPLKSSYEQYF. The CDR3 nucleotides are TGTGCCAGCAGCTTAGGCCCACTTAAGAGCTCCTACGAGCAGTACTTC.

The genes are TRBV18 and TRBJ1-6, with TRBD1 matching over 10 bases. The CDR3 length is 16 residues. The trim removed 3 bases at V and 7 bases at J, leaving 6 bases unmatched. Germline lookup yields CDR1 KGHSH and CDR2 LQKENI. The CDR3: CASSPSSGQGNSPLHF. CDR3 nucleotides: TGTGCCAGCTCACCGTCCTCGGGACAGGGGAATTCACCCCTCCACTTT. Looking up the rest from reference TRBV18 and TRBJ1-6 gives the full variable domain: NAGVMQNPRHLVRRRGQEARLRCSPMKGHSHVYWYRQLPEEGLKFMVYLQKENIIDESGMPKERFSAEFPKEGPSILRIQQVVRGDSAAYFCASSPSSGQGNSPLHFGNGTRLTVT.

This clone was observed many times. V is TRBV5-6 and J is TRBJ2-3; 7 bases map to TRBD1. Germline CDR1 and CDR2: SGHDT and YYEEEE. The CDR3 totals 15 residues. Trimming removed 3 bases from V and 3 bases from J; junction bases left unmatched: 7. CDR3 sequence reads: CASSWDSAATDTQYF. The CDR3 nucleotides read TGTGCCAGCAGCTGGGACAGTGCCGCGACAGATACGCAGTATTTT.

The CDR3 nucleotides are TGTGCCAGCAGCCTACCGCCGGGACTAGTTCCGTATTTT. Translated: CASSLPPGLVPYF. This rearrangement joins TRBV12-3 or TRBV12-4 to TRBJ2-3; 8 positions agree with TRBD2. This CDR3 has 13 residues. V was pared by 6 bases and J by 14 bases, with 13 bases of the junction left unmatched.

This clone was picked up a small number of times. This CDR3 reads CATGTGYEQFF. CDR3 nucleotide sequence: TGCGCCACCGGGACAGGGTATGAGCAGTTCTTC. The V and J genes are TRBV10-2 and TRBJ2-1, with TRBD1 matching 9 bases. Looked up from germline, CDR1 is WSHSY and CDR2 is SAAADI. V lost 10 bases to trimming and J lost 8 bases; unmatched junction nucleotides: 3. This CDR3 spans 11 amino acids.

The chain recombines TRBV14 with TRBJ1-2; perhaps TRBD1 as D (6 bases). This CDR3 comprises 14 residues. CDR1 is SGHDN and CDR2 is FVKESK in the germline V gene. V was cut by 0 bases and J by 2 bases, with 7 bases left in between. The CDR3 DNA is TGTGCCAGCAGCCAAGATCAGGGGAACTATGGCTACACCTTC. It is translated as CASSQDQGNYGYTF.

The genes are TRBV27 and TRBJ1-6, with D uncertain. The V end was cut by 3 bases, the J end by 6 bases, with 6 bases between. Germline CDR1 is MNHEY and CDR2 is SMNVEV (reference sequence). The CDR3 extends over 13 amino acids. CDR3 sequence reads: CASSFSVNSPLHF. The CDR3 coding sequence is TGTGCCAGCAGTTTTTCTGTTAATTCACCCCTCCACTTT.

This clone appeared a few times. The chain is built from TRBV11-2 and TRBJ1-3, with a weak D call TRBD1 (6 bases). The V gene's germline CDR1 is SGHAT and CDR2 FQNNGV. CDR3 length: 15 residues. Trimming removed 5 bases at V and 0 bases at J, with 11 bases between. The CDR3 DNA reads TGTGCCAGCAGCCCCGGACAGACCTCTGGAAACACCATATATTTT. Translating gives CASSPGQTSGNTIYF.

This rearrangement joins TRBV10-3 to TRBJ2-5; a possible D gene is TRBD1 (5 bases). Germline CDR1 and CDR2: ENHRY and SYGVKD. This CDR3 has 13 amino acids. V lost 3 bases to trimming and J lost 4 bases, with 9 bases between them. CDR3 loop: CAISDRQSETQYF. CDR3 coding DNA: TGTGCCATCAGTGACCGACAGTCAGAGACCCAGTACTTC.

The V call is TRBV7-2, the J call TRBJ2-7; perhaps TRBD2 as D (6 bases). This CDR3 is built from 14 residues. V was shortened by 1 base and J by 6 bases, with 13 bases between the two germline ends. The germline gives CDR1 SGHTA, CDR2 FQGNSA. The CDR3 spells CASSLVTSGVEQYF. In DNA form, the CDR3 reads TGTGCCAGCAGCTTAGTCACTTCGGGGGTCGAGCAGTACTTC.

The rearrangement links TRBV9 to TRBJ1-1, with D unresolved. V shed 7 bases and J shed 4 bases, with 14 bases lying between them. Germline assignment: CDR1 SGDLS and CDR2 YYNGEE. The CDR3 length is 13 residues. This CDR3 is CASRREARTEAFF. The CDR3 DNA follows: TGTGCCAGCCGGAGGGAGGCGCGCACTGAAGCTTTCTTT.

This clone was found once. This chain links TRBV11-2 with TRBJ1-3, with a weak D call TRBD1 (6 bases). V lost 3 bases, J lost 0 bases, and 18 bases lay in between. This CDR3 is 18 amino acids long. In germline, CDR1 is SGHAT, CDR2 FQNNGV. For the CDR3, the DNA is TGTGCCAGCAGCTTGTCTTCAAGGGACACCTTCTCTGGAAACACCATATATTTT. It codes for CASSLSSRDTFSGNTIYF. Full variable domain (outside the CDR3, taken from reference TRBV11-2 and TRBJ1-3): EAGVAQSPRYKIIEKRQSVAFWCNPISGHATLYWYQQILGQGPKLLIQFQNNGVVDDSQLPKDRFSAERLKGVDSTLKIQPAKLEDSAVYLCASSLSSRDTFSGNTIYFGEGSWLTVV.

The gene calls are TRBV5-1 and TRBJ2-3; the D gene is possibly TRBD2 (5 bases). The CDR3 is 15 residues long. Germline CDR1 reads SGHRS; CDR2 reads YFSETQ. V lost 1 base to trimming and J lost 2 bases, with 11 bases between them. The DNA of the CDR3 is TGCGCCAGCAGCTTGTTTTCAGCGGCCACAGATACGCAGTATTTT. Translation: CASSLFSAATDTQYF.

The chain employs TRBV4-2 and TRBJ2-1; 11 positions agree with TRBD2. The CDR3 runs to 17 residues. Germline CDR1 reads LGHNA; CDR2 reads YNFKEQ. J lost 4 bases, V lost 4 bases, and 9 bases had no gene match. CDR3 DNA: TGTGCCAGCAGCCCGCCGTCGGCTAGCGGGGGGTACAATGAGCAGTTCTTC. Its protein is CASSPPSASGGYNEQFF.

This chain links TRBV27 with TRBJ1-1; weak D call: TRBD1 (5 bases). Germline CDR1 reads MNHEY; CDR2 reads SMNVEV (reference sequence). V lost 3 bases and J 3 bases, leaving 8 bases between the germline ends. The CDR3 covers 13 residues. CDR3 residues: CASSFWGDTEAFF. The CDR3, as DNA: TGTGCCAGCAGTTTCTGGGGGGACACTGAAGCTTTCTTT.

The chain recombines TRBV14 with TRBJ1-2, with 9 bases matching TRBD1. This CDR3 region has 15 residues. The V segment lost 3 bases and the J segment 7 bases; nucleotides outside the gene matches: 9. CDR1 is SGHDN and CDR2 is FVKESK in the germline V gene. The CDR3 nucleotides are TGTGCCAGCAGCCAGAGGACAGGGGCCCTTAGTGGCTACACCTTC. Translated, it gives CASSQRTGALSGYTF.

The chain links TRBV7-9 to TRBJ1-2; D may be TRBD1 (5 bases). From germline, CDR1 is SEHNR and CDR2 FQNEAQ (reference sequence). The CDR3 runs 14 residues. Trimming took 5 bases from V and 8 from J, leaving 18 bases between them. CDR3 loop: CASSPPFRGYGYTF. The CDR3 nucleotides are TGTGCCAGCAGCCCACCTTTTCGGGGGTACGGCTACACCTTC.

This chain links TRBV12-5 with TRBJ1-5; TRBD1 matches 7 bases. CDR3 size: 18 residues. V was pared by 3 bases and J by 6 bases, with 17 bases of the junction left unmatched. Germline CDR1 LGHNT, CDR2 FRNRAP. In DNA form, the CDR3 reads TGTGCTAGTGGTTTAAACATCAGCCCAGGGGGGACGGGTCAGCCCCAGCATTTT. Amino acid sequence: CASGLNISPGGTGQPQHF.

The rearrangement links TRBV11-2 to TRBJ1-1, with TRBD1 as a possible D gene (5 bases). Germline CDR1 and CDR2: SGHAT and FQNNGV. V was trimmed by 6 bases and J by 1 base, leaving 12 bases between them. The CDR3 runs 14 residues. Written as DNA, the CDR3 is TGTGCCAGCAGGATAACAGGAACGAACACTGAAGCTTTCTTT. Its protein is CASRITGTNTEAFF.

The chain recombines TRBV14 with TRBJ1-4, with D possibly TRBD1 on 6 matching bases. The CDR3 has 15 residues. Trimming removed 1 base at V and 4 bases at J, with 10 bases between. Germline V gene sequence: CDR1 SGHDN, CDR2 FVKESK. CDR3 sequence (DNA): TGTGCCAGCAGCCAAGGGGACACCAGTAATGAAAAACTGTTTTTT. Translation: CASSQGDTSNEKLFF. Drawing the rest from reference TRBV14 and TRBJ1-4, the complete variable domain is EAGVTQFPSHSVIEKGQTVTLRCDPISGHDNLYWYRRVMGKEIKFLLHFVKESKQDESGMPNNRFLAERTGGTYSTLKVQPAELEDSGVYFCASSQGDTSNEKLFFGSGTQLSVL.

This clone came up a few times. The CDR3, as DNA: TGTGCCACAGTAGGGTTGAAGGGGACTGAAGCTTTCTTT. Protein sequence: CATVGLKGTEAFF. This chain links TRBV25-1 with TRBJ1-1, with D tentatively TRBD1 (5 bases). The CDR3 is made up of 13 amino acids. The germline gives CDR1 MGHDK, CDR2 SYGVNS. V lost 10 bases and J 5 bases, leaving 17 bases between the germline ends.

V and J are TRBV4-1 and TRBJ2-3; 13 nucleotides line up with TRBD2. V was pared by 1 base and J by 5 bases, with 6 bases of the junction left unmatched. Per germline, CDR1 MGHRA and CDR2 YSYEKL. This CDR3 is built from 17 residues. The CDR3 is CASSQGPGLAGIDTQYF. The DNA of the CDR3 is TGCGCCAGCAGCCAAGGCCCGGGACTAGCGGGGATAGATACGCAGTATTTT.

This clone was picked up one time. The chain is built from TRBV5-6 and TRBJ2-3, with 7 bases aligning to TRBD1. The V segment lost 3 bases and the J segment 3 bases; nucleotides outside the gene matches: 4. Looked up from germline, CDR1 is SGHDT and CDR2 is YYEEEE. CDR3 length: 14 residues. CDR3: CASSSQQGTDTQYF. CDR3 sequence (DNA): TGTGCCAGCAGCTCTCAACAGGGGACAGATACGCAGTATTTT.

The chain links TRBV13 to TRBJ1-2; a weak D match, TRBD1 (5 bases). The CDR3 is made up of 12 amino acids. Germline CDR1 reads PRHDT; CDR2 reads FYEKMQ (reference sequence). V was cut by 3 bases and J by 4 bases, with 6 bases left in between. The CDR3 bases are TGTGCCAGCAGCTTGGGGGGCTATGGCTACACCTTC. Protein product: CASSLGGYGYTF.